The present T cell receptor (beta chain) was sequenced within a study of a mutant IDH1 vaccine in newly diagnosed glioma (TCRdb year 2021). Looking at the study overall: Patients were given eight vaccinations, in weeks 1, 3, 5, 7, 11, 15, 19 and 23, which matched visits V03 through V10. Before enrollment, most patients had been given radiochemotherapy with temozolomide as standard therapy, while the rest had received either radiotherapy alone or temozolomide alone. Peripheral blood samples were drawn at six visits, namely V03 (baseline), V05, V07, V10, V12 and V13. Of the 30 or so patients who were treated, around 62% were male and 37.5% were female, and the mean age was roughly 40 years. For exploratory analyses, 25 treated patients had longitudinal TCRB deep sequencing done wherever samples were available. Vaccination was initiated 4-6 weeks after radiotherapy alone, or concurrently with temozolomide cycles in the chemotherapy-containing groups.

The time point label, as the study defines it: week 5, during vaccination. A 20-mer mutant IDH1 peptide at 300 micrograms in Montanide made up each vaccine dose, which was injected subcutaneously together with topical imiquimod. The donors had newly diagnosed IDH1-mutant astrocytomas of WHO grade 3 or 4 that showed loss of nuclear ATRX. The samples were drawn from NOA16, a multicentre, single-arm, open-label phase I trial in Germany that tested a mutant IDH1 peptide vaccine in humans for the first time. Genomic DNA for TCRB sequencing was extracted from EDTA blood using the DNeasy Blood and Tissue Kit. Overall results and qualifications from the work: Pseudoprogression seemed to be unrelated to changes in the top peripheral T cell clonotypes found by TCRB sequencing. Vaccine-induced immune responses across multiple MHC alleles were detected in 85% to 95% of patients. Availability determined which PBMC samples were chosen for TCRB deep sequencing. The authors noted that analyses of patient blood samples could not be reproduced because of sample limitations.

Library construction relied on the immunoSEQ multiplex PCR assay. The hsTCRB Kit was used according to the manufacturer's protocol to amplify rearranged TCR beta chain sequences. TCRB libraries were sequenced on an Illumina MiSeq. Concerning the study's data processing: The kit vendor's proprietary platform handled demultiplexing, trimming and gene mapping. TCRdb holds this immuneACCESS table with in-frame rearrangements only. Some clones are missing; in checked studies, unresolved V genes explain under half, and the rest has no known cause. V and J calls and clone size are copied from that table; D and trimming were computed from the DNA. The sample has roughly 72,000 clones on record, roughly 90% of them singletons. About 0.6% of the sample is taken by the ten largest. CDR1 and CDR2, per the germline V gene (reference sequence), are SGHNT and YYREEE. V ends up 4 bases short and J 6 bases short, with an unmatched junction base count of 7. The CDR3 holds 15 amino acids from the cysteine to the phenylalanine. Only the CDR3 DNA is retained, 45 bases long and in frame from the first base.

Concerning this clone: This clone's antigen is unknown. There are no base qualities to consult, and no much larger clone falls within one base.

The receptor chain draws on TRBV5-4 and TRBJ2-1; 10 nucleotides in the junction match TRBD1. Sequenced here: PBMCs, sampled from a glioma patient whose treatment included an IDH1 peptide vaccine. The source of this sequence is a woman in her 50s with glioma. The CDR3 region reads CASSLRQGARNEQFF. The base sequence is TGTGCCAGCAGCCTTAGACAGGGGGCGCGCAATGAGCAGTTCTTC.